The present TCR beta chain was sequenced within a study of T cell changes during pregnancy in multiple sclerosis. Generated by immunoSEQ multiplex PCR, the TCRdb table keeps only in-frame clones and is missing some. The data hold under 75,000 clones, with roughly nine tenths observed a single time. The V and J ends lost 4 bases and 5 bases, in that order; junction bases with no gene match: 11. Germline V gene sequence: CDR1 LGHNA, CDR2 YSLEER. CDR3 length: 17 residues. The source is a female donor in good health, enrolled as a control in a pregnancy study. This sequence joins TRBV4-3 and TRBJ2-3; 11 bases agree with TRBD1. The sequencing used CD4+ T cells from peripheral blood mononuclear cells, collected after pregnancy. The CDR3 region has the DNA TGCGCCAGCAGCCCCTCCTCAGGACAGGGGGCTGGAGATACGCAGTATTTT. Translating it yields CASSPSSGQGAGDTQYF.